The rows below give T cell receptor beta chains drawn from one sample of a study of blood T cell repertoires in COVID-19. Some clones are missing from TCRdb's copy, which holds only in-frame ones; the method was immunoSEQ multiplex PCR. The sample lists roughly 500,000 clones, roughly nine tenths occurring once. Input material: peripheral blood. The receptors were gathered from a man younger than 30 with COVID-19, enrolled during active disease. Each CDR3 is given with its conserved first and last residue. Fields, in order: V gene, CDR3 protein.

v_call: TRBV13; cdr3_aa: CASSRGLAEETQYF
v_call: TRBV21-1; cdr3_aa: CASSKAGGPSGNTIYF
v_call: TRBV5-5; cdr3_aa: CASSASGRVGTDTQYF
v_call: TRBV4-1; cdr3_aa: CASSQEDGENSPLHF
v_call: TRBV6-4; cdr3_aa: CASSPSANTGELFF
v_call: TRBV3-1/TRBV3-2; cdr3_aa: CASSQGTTSGGLYNEQFF
v_call: TRBV5-1; cdr3_aa: CASSFTGLAGGRIDTQYF
v_call: TRBV7-2; cdr3_aa: CASSGAGVDTQYF
v_call: TRBV18; cdr3_aa: CASSQSGPPYEQYF
v_call: TRBV24-1; cdr3_aa: CATSQGAIGYTF